This T cell receptor beta chain was captured in a study of beta chain features in type 1 diabetes. At the level of the study: Sorted cells from all samples, numbering 100 million to 120 million, were examined.

This clone was seen only a few times. Every bit of the isolated RNA underwent reverse transcription, so sequencing read expressed TCRB transcripts. Libraries were prepared by immunoSEQ multiplex PCR; TCRdb keeps only in-frame clonotypes and omits some of them. The data contain 900,000 or so clones, 17% of them singletons. The CDR3 is made up of 16 amino acids. Germline V gene data show CDR1 as MNHNY and CDR2 as SVGAGI (reference sequence). Trimming removed 5 bases at V and 3 bases at J, with 20 bases between. J is TRBJ2-7 and V is TRBV6-6, with a tentative D call TRBD2 (5 bases). The source of this sequence is a woman under 30 in good health. The sequenced material came from naive CD4+ T cells from blood. The CDR3 nucleotides read TGTGCCAGCAGTGCCGTAGGACTGCCCTATAACTACGAGCAGTACTTC. Translated: CASSAVGLPYNYEQYF.